This TCR beta chain was sequenced in a study of blood T cells in healthy people across ages. Together with a sample-barcoded 5' primer, a J-beta primer mix was included in a second PCR lasting roughly 6 to 12 cycles. Researchers report that a template-switch adaptor with 12 random nucleotides tagged each cDNA molecule. Sequencing recovered at least 2.5 million CDR3-containing paired-end reads from each sample. From the 5' RACE reads, TCRdb called clonotypes with MiXCR, one entry per CDR3 protein. The table has almost 1 million distinct CDR3 sequences, roughly half seen once; the top ten hold about a fifth. The sequence came from a woman aged 55-70 years in good health. The sample consisted of blood.

The CDR3 is CSARPTSGPGYTF. The CDR3 DNA reads as TGCAGTGCTAGACCTACATCGGGCCCTGGCTACACCTTC. The V gene is TRBV20-1, the J gene TRBJ1-2; D remains ambiguous. Trimming took off 2 bases at V and 7 bases at J, with 14 bases between the two ends. Germline V gene sequence: CDR1 DFQATT, CDR2 SNEGSKA (reference sequence). This CDR3 spans 13 amino acids.